The rows below give T cell receptor beta chains drawn from one sample of a study of T cell responses to AZD1222 COVID-19 vaccine. Produced via immunoSEQ multiplex PCR; TCRdb's table is partial and in-frame only. The sample has 150,000 to 250,000 clones, 90% to 95% seen once. This specimen consisted of peripheral blood, obtained 28 days after the second AZD1222 dose. The source of these receptors is an adult who received the AZD1222 COVID-19 vaccine. CDR3s include the opening cysteine and the closing phenylalanine or tryptophan. Fields, in order: D gene, V gene, J gene, clone size, CDR3 DNA, CDR3 protein. A D gene is named only where the DNA matches it firmly. Not all rows give a size; the values are once, few, many and, for expanded clones, a class.

D gene: NA; V gene: TRBV21-1; J gene: TRBJ2-7; clone size: NA; CDR3 DNA: TGTGCCAGCAGGCTCTTTTCCTACGAGCAGTACTTC; CDR3 protein: CASRLFSYEQYF
D gene: TRBD2; V gene: TRBV7-8; J gene: TRBJ2-3; clone size: few; CDR3 DNA: TGTGCCAGCAGCTTAGTCGGTCGGAGGACTAGCGGGAGCGGCACAGATACGCAGTATTTT; CDR3 protein: CASSLVGRRTSGSGTDTQYF
D gene: TRBD1; V gene: TRBV7-9; J gene: TRBJ2-1; clone size: NA; CDR3 DNA: TGTGCCAGCAGCTTAGGGGACAGGGTCAATGAGCAGTTCTTC; CDR3 protein: CASSLGDRVNEQFF
D gene: NA; V gene: TRBV7-9; J gene: TRBJ1-2; clone size: NA; CDR3 DNA: TGTGCCAGCAGCGGCACGGACGGCTACACCTTC; CDR3 protein: CASSGTDGYTF
D gene: NA; V gene: TRBV6-4; J gene: TRBJ2-1; clone size: NA; CDR3 DNA: TGTGCCAGCAGTGACCGCTACCTCCGAGCATACAATGAGCAGTTCTTC; CDR3 protein: CASSDRYLRAYNEQFF
D gene: NA; V gene: TRBV28; J gene: TRBJ1-5; clone size: few; CDR3 DNA: TGTGCCAGCAGTCCCTCCGAGAGAGCCCAGCATTTT; CDR3 protein: CASSPSERAQHF
D gene: TRBD1; V gene: TRBV30; J gene: TRBJ1-6; clone size: NA; CDR3 DNA: TGTGCCTGGACCTCGGACAGGTCTTATAATTCACCCCTCCACTTT; CDR3 protein: CAWTSDRSYNSPLHF
D gene: TRBD2; V gene: TRBV4-1; J gene: TRBJ2-1; clone size: NA; CDR3 DNA: TGCGCCAGCAGCCCTTTAGCGGGAGAAGCCAATGAGCAGTTCTTC; CDR3 protein: CASSPLAGEANEQFF
D gene: TRBD1; V gene: TRBV4-3; J gene: TRBJ1-2; clone size: NA; CDR3 DNA: TGCGCCAGCAGCCAAGTTCCGACAGGGTCCAACTATGGCTACACCTTC; CDR3 protein: CASSQVPTGSNYGYTF
D gene: NA; V gene: TRBV6-5; J gene: TRBJ1-5; clone size: NA; CDR3 DNA: TGTGCCAGCAGTTTGGGACGGAGCAATATCAATCAGCCCCAGCATTTT; CDR3 protein: CASSLGRSNINQPQHF
D gene: TRBD2; V gene: TRBV2; J gene: TRBJ2-7; clone size: NA; CDR3 DNA: TGTGCCAGCAGTGAGGGACTAGCGGGCTCCTACGAGCAGTACTTC; CDR3 protein: CASSEGLAGSYEQYF
D gene: NA; V gene: TRBV5-1; J gene: TRBJ1-2; clone size: NA; CDR3 DNA: TGCGCCAGCAGCTTGGTGGGGGCGGACTATGGCTACACCTTC; CDR3 protein: CASSLVGADYGYTF
D gene: NA; V gene: TRBV30; J gene: TRBJ2-7; clone size: once; CDR3 DNA: TGTGCCTGGAGTGAAAGGGTTTACGAGCAGTACTTC; CDR3 protein: CAWSERVYEQYF
D gene: TRBD2; V gene: TRBV6-5; J gene: TRBJ2-7; clone size: NA; CDR3 DNA: TGTGCCAGCAGCACAGGGACTAGACAGTACTTC; CDR3 protein: CASSTGTRQYF
D gene: TRBD2; V gene: TRBV11-2; J gene: TRBJ2-7; clone size: once; CDR3 DNA: TGTGCCAGCAGCCCGGCGCCGCCCCGGACTAGCGGGAAGTACGAGCAGTACTTC; CDR3 protein: CASSPAPPRTSGKYEQYF
D gene: NA; V gene: TRBV7-3; J gene: TRBJ2-1; clone size: once; CDR3 DNA: TGTGCCAGCAGCGACTCGGGACTCGGAAATGAGCAGTTCTTC; CDR3 protein: CASSDSGLGNEQFF
D gene: NA; V gene: TRBV27; J gene: TRBJ1-2; clone size: NA; CDR3 DNA: TGTGCCAGCAGGAATCAGGGATTCTATGGCTACACCTTC; CDR3 protein: CASRNQGFYGYTF
D gene: NA; V gene: TRBV28; J gene: TRBJ2-1; clone size: NA; CDR3 DNA: TGTGCCAGCAGTCGTGGGTCGGGCTACAATGAGCAGTTCTTC; CDR3 protein: CASSRGSGYNEQFF
D gene: NA; V gene: TRBV6-5; J gene: TRBJ1-4; clone size: NA; CDR3 DNA: TGTGCCAGCAGTTTCGGCGGGGCACGGGGTCAGAAACTGTTTTTT; CDR3 protein: CASSFGGARGQKLFF
D gene: TRBD2; V gene: TRBV20-1; J gene: TRBJ2-3; clone size: NA; CDR3 DNA: TGCAGTGCTAGTGGTAATCCGGCGGGAGTCTCGTCAGATACGCAGTATTTT; CDR3 protein: CSASGNPAGVSSDTQYF
D gene: NA; V gene: TRBV27; J gene: TRBJ2-3; clone size: once; CDR3 DNA: TGTGCCAGCAGTTTGAGGCTAGGTACGCAGTATTTT; CDR3 protein: CASSLRLGTQYF
D gene: TRBD2; V gene: TRBV4-1; J gene: TRBJ2-3; clone size: NA; CDR3 DNA: TGCGCCAGCAGTCCGAAAGCGGGGAGCACAGATACGCAGTATTTT; CDR3 protein: CASSPKAGSTDTQYF
D gene: NA; V gene: TRBV3-1/TRBV3-2; J gene: TRBJ2-7; clone size: few; CDR3 DNA: TGTGCCAGCAGCCAAGATTTCGGCAGGGGCTACGAGCAGTACTTC; CDR3 protein: CASSQDFGRGYEQYF
D gene: TRBD2; V gene: TRBV28; J gene: TRBJ2-1; clone size: once; CDR3 DNA: TGTGCCAGCACCAAACTAGCGGGAGGCCCCGGGTCTGACAATGAGCAGTTCTTC; CDR3 protein: CASTKLAGGPGSDNEQFF
D gene: NA; V gene: TRBV2; J gene: TRBJ2-5; clone size: once; CDR3 DNA: TGTGCCAGCAGTGGGTTCGACGGAGTTGGGGAGACCCAGTACTTC; CDR3 protein: CASSGFDGVGETQYF
D gene: TRBD2; V gene: TRBV4-2; J gene: TRBJ2-1; clone size: NA; CDR3 DNA: TGTGCCAGCAGCCTAGAGCGGGAGCCATACAATGAGCAGTTCTTC; CDR3 protein: CASSLEREPYNEQFF
D gene: TRBD1; V gene: TRBV10-1; J gene: TRBJ2-4; clone size: NA; CDR3 DNA: TGCGCCAGCAGTGATTCCGGCGTGGGGACAGGAAACATTCAGTACTTC; CDR3 protein: CASSDSGVGTGNIQYF
D gene: NA; V gene: TRBV24-1; J gene: TRBJ1-5; clone size: once; CDR3 DNA: TGTGCCACCAGTGGACAGTCATGGCAGCCCCAGCATTTT; CDR3 protein: CATSGQSWQPQHF
D gene: NA; V gene: TRBV30; J gene: TRBJ1-1; clone size: once; CDR3 DNA: TGTGCCTGGAGTGTCAGGGAGGAGGGTGAAGCTTTCTTT; CDR3 protein: CAWSVREEGEAFF
D gene: NA; V gene: TRBV6-2/TRBV6-3; J gene: TRBJ1-2; clone size: once; CDR3 DNA: TGTGCCAGCAGCCAAGACGCAAACTATGGCTACACCTTC; CDR3 protein: CASSQDANYGYTF
D gene: TRBD2; V gene: TRBV7-3; J gene: TRBJ2-3; clone size: NA; CDR3 DNA: TGTGCCAGCAGCTTCGCGGGAGGGACAGATACGCAGTATTTT; CDR3 protein: CASSFAGGTDTQYF
D gene: NA; V gene: TRBV5-1; J gene: TRBJ2-7; clone size: NA; CDR3 DNA: TGCGCCAGCAGCTTGGAGGGAGCCTACGAGCAGTACTTC; CDR3 protein: CASSLEGAYEQYF
D gene: TRBD2; V gene: TRBV4-2; J gene: TRBJ2-4; clone size: NA; CDR3 DNA: TGTGCCAGCAGCCAAGATCCTAATCCAGCGGGAGTCGTAAAGCTAGCCAAAAACATTCAGTACTTC; CDR3 protein: CASSQDPNPAGVVKLAKNIQYF
D gene: NA; V gene: TRBV19; J gene: TRBJ1-1; clone size: once; CDR3 DNA: TGTGCCAGTAGTTCCGGGACCCTGGGAGCTTTCTTT; CDR3 protein: CASSSGTLGAFF
D gene: NA; V gene: TRBV3-1/TRBV3-2; J gene: TRBJ1-3; clone size: NA; CDR3 DNA: TGTGCCAGCAGCCAAGATCTTTTTGAGGGAGTTAGAAACACCATATATTTT; CDR3 protein: CASSQDLFEGVRNTIYF
D gene: NA; V gene: TRBV5-1; J gene: TRBJ2-3; clone size: NA; CDR3 DNA: TGCGCCAGCAGCTTAATGGGCAGCACAGATACGCAGTATTTT; CDR3 protein: CASSLMGSTDTQYF
D gene: TRBD1; V gene: TRBV5-1; J gene: TRBJ1-1; clone size: NA; CDR3 DNA: TGCGCCAGCAGCGCCCGGGACAGGAACACTGAAGCTTTCTTT; CDR3 protein: CASSARDRNTEAFF
D gene: NA; V gene: TRBV19; J gene: TRBJ2-7; clone size: NA; CDR3 DNA: TGTGCCAGTAGTGGCTGGACCGGCTACGAGCAGTACTTC; CDR3 protein: CASSGWTGYEQYF
D gene: NA; V gene: TRBV19; J gene: TRBJ1-5; clone size: NA; CDR3 DNA: TGTGCCAGTAGTCGGTCGGGGGAGAATCAGCCCCAGCATTTT; CDR3 protein: CASSRSGENQPQHF
D gene: NA; V gene: TRBV5-1; J gene: TRBJ2-2; clone size: NA; CDR3 DNA: TGCGCCAGCAGCTTTAGGACACTCAACACCGGGGAGCTGTTTTTT; CDR3 protein: CASSFRTLNTGELFF
D gene: TRBD2; V gene: TRBV19; J gene: TRBJ2-2; clone size: once; CDR3 DNA: TGTGCCAGTAGGCACGCGGGAGCGGGGACCGGGGAGCTGTTTTTT; CDR3 protein: CASRHAGAGTGELFF
D gene: TRBD1; V gene: TRBV5-1; J gene: TRBJ1-1; clone size: NA; CDR3 DNA: TGCGCCAGCAGCCTACGGGGGACAGGGGCCGCGAGTTTGATGAACACTGAAGCTTTCTTT; CDR3 protein: CASSLRGTGAASLMNTEAFF
D gene: NA; V gene: TRBV28; J gene: TRBJ1-6; clone size: NA; CDR3 DNA: TGTGCCAGCACAAGTCAGGACAGCTTTACACCCCTCCACTTT; CDR3 protein: CASTSQDSFTPLHF
D gene: TRBD1; V gene: TRBV4-1; J gene: TRBJ1-3; clone size: once; CDR3 DNA: TGCGCCAGCAAGGACAGGACTTCGTCGGACACCATATATTTT; CDR3 protein: CASKDRTSSDTIYF
D gene: TRBD1; V gene: TRBV6-5; J gene: TRBJ1-6; clone size: NA; CDR3 DNA: TGTGCCAGCACAACCCTGGGACAGCGTAATTCACCCCTCCACTTT; CDR3 protein: CASTTLGQRNSPLHF
D gene: NA; V gene: TRBV5-5; J gene: TRBJ1-6; clone size: NA; CDR3 DNA: TGTGCCAGCAGCCGTGACGGAACTCGGTCCTATAATTCACCCCTCCACTTT; CDR3 protein: CASSRDGTRSYNSPLHF
D gene: TRBD2; V gene: TRBV9; J gene: TRBJ2-3; clone size: NA; CDR3 DNA: TGTGCCAGCAGCAGACGACTAGCGGGAGCTGGAGATACGCAGTATTTT; CDR3 protein: CASSRRLAGAGDTQYF
D gene: NA; V gene: TRBV4-1; J gene: TRBJ2-6; clone size: once; CDR3 DNA: TGCGCCAGCAGCCCGGGGGTGGCTGGGGCCAACGTCCTGACTTTC; CDR3 protein: CASSPGVAGANVLTF